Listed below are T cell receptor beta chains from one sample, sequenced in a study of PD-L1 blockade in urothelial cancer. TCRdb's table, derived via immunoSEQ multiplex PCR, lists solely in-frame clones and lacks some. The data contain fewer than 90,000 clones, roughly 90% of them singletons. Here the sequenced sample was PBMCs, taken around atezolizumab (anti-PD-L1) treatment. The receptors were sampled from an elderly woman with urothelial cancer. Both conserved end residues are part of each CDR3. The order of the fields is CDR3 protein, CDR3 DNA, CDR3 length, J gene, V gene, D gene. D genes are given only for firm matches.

CDR3aa: CASSYRASGGAETQYF
CDR3nt: TGTGCCAGCAGTTACCGGGCTAGCGGCGGGGCGGAGACCCAGTACTTC
len: 16
j_gene: TRBJ2-5
v_gene: TRBV6-5
d_gene: TRBD2

CDR3aa: CASSFRDRPPYEQYF
CDR3nt: TGTGCCAGCAGTTTTCGGGACAGGCCTCCCTACGAGCAGTACTTC
len: 15
j_gene: TRBJ2-7
v_gene: TRBV28
d_gene: TRBD1

CDR3aa: CASSFGDSYNEQFF
CDR3nt: TGTGCCAGCAGCTTTGGAGATTCCTACAATGAGCAGTTCTTC
len: 14
j_gene: TRBJ2-1
v_gene: TRBV7-8
d_gene: -

CDR3aa: CASSYVAGAGNEQFF
CDR3nt: TGTGCCAGCAGTTACGTGGCGGGAGCCGGCAATGAGCAGTTCTTC
len: 15
j_gene: TRBJ2-1
v_gene: TRBV6-5
d_gene: TRBD2

CDR3aa: CASSKGRFTGGSNQPQHF
CDR3nt: TGTGCCAGCAGTAAGGGGCGATTCACAGGGGGGAGCAATCAGCCCCAGCATTTT
len: 18
j_gene: TRBJ1-5
v_gene: TRBV28
d_gene: TRBD1

CDR3aa: CSVEKGTRNTEAFF
CDR3nt: TGCAGCGTTGAAAAGGGGACACGAAACACTGAAGCTTTCTTT
len: 14
j_gene: TRBJ1-1
v_gene: TRBV29-1
d_gene: -

CDR3aa: CSVGGGGEQFF
CDR3nt: TGCAGCGTTGGAGGGGGGGGTGAGCAGTTCTTC
len: 11
j_gene: TRBJ2-1
v_gene: TRBV29-1
d_gene: -

CDR3aa: CASSKHRTGISGNTIYF
CDR3nt: TGTGCCAGCAGTAAACACCGGACAGGCATCTCTGGAAACACCATATATTTT
len: 17
j_gene: TRBJ1-3
v_gene: TRBV28
d_gene: TRBD1

CDR3aa: CASSMIQGIDEKLFF
CDR3nt: TGTGCCAGTAGTATGATCCAGGGGATAGATGAAAAACTGTTTTTT
len: 15
j_gene: TRBJ1-4
v_gene: TRBV19
d_gene: -

CDR3aa: CASSYPTLPNAEAFF
CDR3nt: TGTGCCAGCAGTTACCCTACTCTTCCGAACGCTGAAGCTTTCTTT
len: 15
j_gene: TRBJ1-1
v_gene: TRBV6-6
d_gene: -

CDR3aa: CASSYQDRGGHEQYF
CDR3nt: TGTGCCAGCAGCTACCAGGACAGGGGAGGCCACGAGCAGTACTTC
len: 15
j_gene: TRBJ2-7
v_gene: TRBV7-2
d_gene: TRBD1

CDR3aa: CASSGEGGFVYEQYF
CDR3nt: TGTGCCAGCAGTGGAGAGGGGGGGTTCGTCTACGAGCAGTACTTC
len: 15
j_gene: TRBJ2-7
v_gene: TRBV6-1
d_gene: -

CDR3aa: CASSEGQGARETQYF
CDR3nt: TGTGCCAGCAGTGAGGGACAGGGGGCCCGAGAGACCCAGTACTTC
len: 15
j_gene: TRBJ2-5
v_gene: TRBV2
d_gene: TRBD1

CDR3aa: CASSGTGWRTEAFF
CDR3nt: TGCGCCAGCAGCGGGACAGGGTGGAGGACTGAAGCTTTCTTT
len: 14
j_gene: TRBJ1-1
v_gene: TRBV10-2
d_gene: TRBD1

CDR3aa: CASSGLGTDTQYF
CDR3nt: TGTGCCAGCAGTGGGCTAGGCACAGATACGCAGTATTTT
len: 13
j_gene: TRBJ2-3
v_gene: TRBV25-1
d_gene: -

CDR3aa: CASSSGSTETQYF
CDR3nt: TGCGCCAGCAGTTCCGGGTCTACCGAGACCCAGTACTTC
len: 13
j_gene: TRBJ2-5
v_gene: TRBV5-1
d_gene: -

CDR3aa: CASSTTGSNEQFF
CDR3nt: TGTGCCAGCTCCACGACAGGTTCCAATGAGCAGTTCTTC
len: 13
j_gene: TRBJ2-1
v_gene: TRBV18
d_gene: -

CDR3aa: CASSEQGALLYEQYF
CDR3nt: TGTGCCAGCAGTGAACAGGGGGCCCTACTCTACGAGCAGTACTTC
len: 15
j_gene: TRBJ2-7
v_gene: TRBV27
d_gene: TRBD1

CDR3aa: CASSPIRAGGLSEQYF
CDR3nt: TGTGCCAGCAGTCCTATCCGAGCGGGAGGGCTTAGTGAGCAGTACTTC
len: 16
j_gene: TRBJ2-7
v_gene: TRBV27
d_gene: TRBD2

CDR3aa: CASSQVGGGTGVGTEAFF
CDR3nt: TGCGCCAGCAGCCAAGTAGGGGGCGGGACGGGGGTGGGCACTGAAGCTTTCTTT
len: 18
j_gene: TRBJ1-1
v_gene: TRBV4-1
d_gene: TRBD1

CDR3aa: CASSLRGRGNEQYF
CDR3nt: TGTGCCAGCAGCTTAAGGGGCCGGGGGAACGAGCAGTACTTC
len: 14
j_gene: TRBJ2-7
v_gene: TRBV5-6
d_gene: -

CDR3aa: CAGRQFPSGSSYNEQFF
CDR3nt: TGTGCCGGAAGACAGTTCCCTAGCGGGAGCTCCTACAATGAGCAGTTCTTC
len: 17
j_gene: TRBJ2-1
v_gene: TRBV2
d_gene: TRBD2

CDR3aa: CASSLVRQGASETQYF
CDR3nt: TGTGCCAGCAGTTTAGTCCGTCAGGGGGCCAGCGAGACCCAGTACTTC
len: 16
j_gene: TRBJ2-5
v_gene: TRBV28
d_gene: TRBD1

CDR3aa: CASSFPSKEETQYF
CDR3nt: TGTGCCAGCAGCTTTCCCTCCAAAGAGGAGACCCAGTACTTC
len: 14
j_gene: TRBJ2-5
v_gene: TRBV5-4
d_gene: -

CDR3aa: CASSYGGAGPQETQYF
CDR3nt: TGTGCCAGCAGTTACGGAGGGGCAGGCCCCCAGGAGACCCAGTACTTC
len: 16
j_gene: TRBJ2-5
v_gene: TRBV25-1
d_gene: -

CDR3aa: CASSPDPGPEKLFF
CDR3nt: TGTGCCAGCAGCCCTGATCCAGGGCCAGAAAAACTGTTTTTT
len: 14
j_gene: TRBJ1-4
v_gene: TRBV11-2
d_gene: -

CDR3aa: CASSRLRETQYF
CDR3nt: TGTGCCAGCAGCCGCCTTCGGGAGACCCAGTACTTC
len: 12
j_gene: TRBJ2-5
v_gene: TRBV14
d_gene: -